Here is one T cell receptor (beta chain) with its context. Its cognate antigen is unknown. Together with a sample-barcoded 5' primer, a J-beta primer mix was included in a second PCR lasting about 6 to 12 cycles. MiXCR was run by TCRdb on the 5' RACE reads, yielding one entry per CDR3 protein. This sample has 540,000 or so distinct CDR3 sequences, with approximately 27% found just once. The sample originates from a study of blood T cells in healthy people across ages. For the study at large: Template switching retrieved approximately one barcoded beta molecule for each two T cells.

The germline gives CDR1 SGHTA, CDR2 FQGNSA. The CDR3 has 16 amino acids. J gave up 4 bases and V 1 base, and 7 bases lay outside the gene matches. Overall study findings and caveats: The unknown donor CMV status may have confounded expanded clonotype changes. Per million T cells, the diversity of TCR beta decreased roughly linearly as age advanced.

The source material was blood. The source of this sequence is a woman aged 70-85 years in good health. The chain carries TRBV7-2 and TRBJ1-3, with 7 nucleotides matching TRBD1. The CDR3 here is CASSLVGGAGGNTIYF. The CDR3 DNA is TGTGCCAGCAGCTTAGTAGGGGGCGCGGGGGGAAACACCATATATTTT. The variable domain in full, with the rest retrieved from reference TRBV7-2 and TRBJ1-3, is GAGVSQSPSNKVTEKGKDVELRCDPISGHTALYWYRQSLGQGLEFLIYFQGNSAPDKSGLPSDRFSAERTGGSVSTLTIQRTQQEDSAVYLCASSLVGGAGGNTIYFGEGSWLTVV.